These T cell receptor beta chains were read from a single sample in a study of control samples from healthy donors and cancer patients. Only in-frame clones appear in the TCRdb table, and some are missing; sequencing was by immunoSEQ multiplex PCR. The profile shows around 230,000 clones, 85% to 95% of them singletons. The sequenced sample consisted of blood. Receptor source: a man aged 45 to 65 in good health. The CDR3 runs from the conserved cysteine through the conserved F or W. Rows give clone size only sometimes, using once, few, many, or a class for an expanded clone.

J gene	V gene	clone size	CDR3 length	CDR3 protein
TRBJ2-1	TRBV4-2	-	11	CASSQKVEQFF
TRBJ2-5	TRBV5-1	once	15	CASSLFGNRQETQYF
TRBJ2-5	TRBV7-9	-	14	CASSPPLGIETQYF
TRBJ1-2	TRBV3-1/TRBV3-2	-	17	CASSQDSRGRTSYGYTF
TRBJ2-4	TRBV5-8	-	16	CASSLVVGLAKNIQYF
TRBJ2-7	TRBV6-5	once	15	CASSPRRGQTYEQYF
TRBJ1-1	TRBV7-2	-	16	CASSPFGGALNTEAFF
-	TRBV5-1	once	18	CASSLAKGSGGPLETQYF
TRBJ2-2	TRBV19	-	15	CASSIQGVGTGELFF
TRBJ1-1	TRBV11-2	-	13	CASSRPDNPEAFF
TRBJ1-1	TRBV7-2	-	12	CASSRNRGEAFF
TRBJ2-2	TRBV5-1	-	16	CASSLSLWTGNGELFF
TRBJ1-2	TRBV18	-	13	CASSPGTDYGYTF
TRBJ2-7	TRBV7-2	-	13	CASSLAGPREQYF
TRBJ1-3	TRBV28	-	12	CASSTSGNTIYF
TRBJ1-4	TRBV5-1	-	16	CASSGFDGATNEKLFF
TRBJ1-4	TRBV27	-	15	CASSSTPGVVEKLFF
TRBJ1-1	TRBV28	once	13	CASSSPINTEAFF
TRBJ1-1	TRBV19	-	16	CASSIIGTGQNTEAFF
TRBJ2-5	TRBV9	-	15	CASTPRGSGEETQYF
TRBJ1-3	TRBV19	-	18	CASSPLVEVQISGNTIYF
TRBJ2-1	TRBV4-1	few	13	CASSLDRGYEQFF
TRBJ1-1	TRBV6-5	-	15	CASSRRQGGDTEAFF
TRBJ2-7	TRBV18	-	15	CASFEPGPSSYEQYF
TRBJ2-1	TRBV28	-	15	CASRHDRGLYNEQFF
TRBJ1-5	TRBV5-1	once	15	CASSLSSGGNQPQHF
TRBJ2-3	TRBV11-3	-	14	CASSLEGRADTQYF
TRBJ1-4	TRBV19	-	15	CASSMEGAGNEKLFF
TRBJ1-6	TRBV5-1	-	13	CASSWDFSSPLHF
TRBJ1-3	TRBV6-5	-	11	CASSYQDTIYF
TRBJ2-4	TRBV5-5	-	14	CASSFLEVSNIQYF
TRBJ1-1	TRBV5-1	-	13	CASSLFGDTEAFF
TRBJ2-1	TRBV3-1/TRBV3-2	-	11	CASSQVHEQFF
TRBJ1-1	TRBV7-9	-	12	CASSHTGSEAFF
TRBJ1-1	TRBV15	-	13	CATSGGGYTEAFF
TRBJ2-3	TRBV7-9	-	16	CASSAGTGRGADTQYF
TRBJ2-7	TRBV5-6	once	15	CASSLSDRGLYEQYF
TRBJ2-2	TRBV7-9	-	16	CASSHGGGGNTGELFF
TRBJ1-1	TRBV7-6	-	16	CASSLTGGGVNTEAFF
TRBJ1-3	TRBV11-2	-	13	CASIQGGGNTIYF
TRBJ2-2	TRBV2	once	16	CASSEAGGRLTGELFF
TRBJ1-1	TRBV10-3	-	13	CATQSSPNTEAFF
TRBJ2-3	TRBV4-3	-	16	CASSQDRTSHPDTQYF
TRBJ1-1	TRBV3-1/TRBV3-2	-	15	CASSQGEGVGTEAFF
TRBJ2-3	TRBV15	-	11	CATSRQDTQYF
TRBJ1-2	TRBV19	-	15	CASSIQLRRVDGYTF
TRBJ1-4	TRBV4-2	-	15	CASSHPGQGDGKLFF
TRBJ1-6	TRBV9	-	16	CASSFGDSSYNSPLHF
TRBJ2-5	TRBV18	once	11	CASSPGETQYF
TRBJ1-3	TRBV27	-	14	CASSWDASGNTIYF
TRBJ1-5	TRBV19	-	13	CASSIGGDQPQHF
TRBJ2-5	TRBV5-1	-	17	CASSGGLAGKSVETQYF
TRBJ2-4	TRBV7-2	-	16	CASSSLGQGAGNIQYF
TRBJ1-2	TRBV28	-	13	CASSSQGNYGYTF
TRBJ2-1	TRBV11-2	-	16	CASSLSVPAQGGEQFF
TRBJ2-5	TRBV14	once	14	CASSQRLIQETQYF
TRBJ1-2	TRBV27	-	14	CASSSPGTGQAYTF